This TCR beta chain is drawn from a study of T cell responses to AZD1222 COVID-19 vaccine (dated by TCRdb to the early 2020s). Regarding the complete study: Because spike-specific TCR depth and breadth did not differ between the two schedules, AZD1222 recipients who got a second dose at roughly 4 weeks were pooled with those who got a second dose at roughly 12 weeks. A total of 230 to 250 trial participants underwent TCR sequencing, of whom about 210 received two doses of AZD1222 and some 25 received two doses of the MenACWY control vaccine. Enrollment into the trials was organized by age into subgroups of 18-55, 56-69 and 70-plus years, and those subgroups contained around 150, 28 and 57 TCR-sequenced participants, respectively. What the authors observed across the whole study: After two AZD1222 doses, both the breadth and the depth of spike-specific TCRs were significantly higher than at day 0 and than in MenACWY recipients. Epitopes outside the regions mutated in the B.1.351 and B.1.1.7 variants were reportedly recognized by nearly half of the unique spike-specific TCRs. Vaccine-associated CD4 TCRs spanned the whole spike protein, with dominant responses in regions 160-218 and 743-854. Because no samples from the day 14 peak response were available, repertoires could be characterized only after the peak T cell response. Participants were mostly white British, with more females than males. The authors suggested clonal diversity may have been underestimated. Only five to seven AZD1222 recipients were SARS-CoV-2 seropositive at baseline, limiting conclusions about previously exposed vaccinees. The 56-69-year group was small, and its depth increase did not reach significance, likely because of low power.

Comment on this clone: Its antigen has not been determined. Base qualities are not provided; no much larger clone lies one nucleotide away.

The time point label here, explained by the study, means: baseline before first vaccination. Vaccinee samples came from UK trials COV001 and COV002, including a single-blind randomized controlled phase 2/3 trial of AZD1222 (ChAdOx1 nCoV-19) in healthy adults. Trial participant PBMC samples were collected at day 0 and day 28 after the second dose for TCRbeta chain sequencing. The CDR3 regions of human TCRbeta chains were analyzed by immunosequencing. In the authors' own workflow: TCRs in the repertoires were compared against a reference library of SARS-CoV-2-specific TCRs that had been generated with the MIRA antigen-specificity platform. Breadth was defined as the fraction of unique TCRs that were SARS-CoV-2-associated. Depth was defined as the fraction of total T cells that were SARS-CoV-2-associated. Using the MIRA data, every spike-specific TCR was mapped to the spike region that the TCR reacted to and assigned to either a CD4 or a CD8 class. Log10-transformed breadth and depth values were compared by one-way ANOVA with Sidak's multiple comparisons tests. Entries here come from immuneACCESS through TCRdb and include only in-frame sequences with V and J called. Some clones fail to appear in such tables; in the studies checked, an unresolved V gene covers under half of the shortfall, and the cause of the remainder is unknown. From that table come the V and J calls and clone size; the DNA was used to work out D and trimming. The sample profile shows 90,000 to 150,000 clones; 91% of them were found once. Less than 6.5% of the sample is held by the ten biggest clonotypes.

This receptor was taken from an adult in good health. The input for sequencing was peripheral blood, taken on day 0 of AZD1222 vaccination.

The CDR3 has the sequence CASRGGTSVNREQFF. At the DNA level, the sequence is TGTGCCAGCAGGGGGGGGACTAGCGTCAATCGGGAGCAGTTCTTC. The rearrangement combines TRBV2 with TRBJ2-1; 10 bases in between match TRBD2. From a lookup of the germline V gene, CDR1 and CDR2 are SNHLY and FYNNEI. Taken from cysteine to phenylalanine, the CDR3 has 15 residues. Of all the DNA, just the CDR3 is kept, 45 bases in frame from base 1. Germline trimming amounts to 6 bases on V and 10 bases on J, with 12 as the count of junction bases outside the gene matches.